The rows below give T cell receptor beta chains drawn from one sample of a study of T-cell reconstitution after alpha-beta-depleted transplantation in children. TCRdb recomputed calls from the PCR reads with MiXCR, one row per CDR3 protein. The top ten hold 10% of the sample, which has under 350,000 distinct CDR3 sequences, 9.5% to 10% seen once. Source: PBMCs from the stem cell graft donor, taken from the stem cell graft. These receptors were obtained from a human donor who donated a stem cell graft to a child with SCID. Each CDR3 is given with its conserved first and last residue. D genes are given only for firm matches. Expanded clones get a size class; other rows say once, few or many, or leave the size out.

CDR3nt: TGCAGTGCTAGGGGGACACTCTCCTACAATGAGCAGTTCTTC; CDR3aa: CSARGTLSYNEQFF; abundance: many; v_gene: TRBV20-1; d_gene: NA; j_gene: TRBJ2-1
CDR3nt: TGCAGTGCCCGGGGGAGGAGCTCCTACGAGCAGTACTTC; CDR3aa: CSARGRSSYEQYF; abundance: few; v_gene: TRBV20-1; d_gene: NA; j_gene: TRBJ2-7
CDR3nt: TGTGCTAGCTCGTGGCGACCTCAAGAGACCCAGTACTTC; CDR3aa: CASSWRPQETQYF; abundance: NA; v_gene: TRBV7-7; d_gene: NA; j_gene: TRBJ2-5
CDR3nt: TGTGCCAGCCGACCGGCCTACCAAGAGACCCAGTACTTC; CDR3aa: CASRPAYQETQYF; abundance: few; v_gene: TRBV6-1; d_gene: NA; j_gene: TRBJ2-5
CDR3nt: TGTGCCAGCAGCCCTCCACTAGAATATGAGCAGTTCTTC; CDR3aa: CASSPPLEYEQFF; abundance: NA; v_gene: TRBV7-3; d_gene: NA; j_gene: TRBJ2-1
CDR3nt: TGTGCCAGCAGCGGAGGCGGGACTAGCACAGATACGCAGTATTTT; CDR3aa: CASSGGGTSTDTQYF; abundance: many; v_gene: TRBV9; d_gene: NA; j_gene: TRBJ2-3
CDR3nt: TGCGCCAGCAGCTCCGGACTAGCGGGGGGGATGATCTCCTACGAGCAGTACTTC; CDR3aa: CASSSGLAGGMISYEQYF; abundance: few; v_gene: TRBV5-1; d_gene: TRBD2; j_gene: TRBJ2-7
CDR3nt: TGTGCCAGCAGCGGGACCGGGACACCCCAAGAGACCCAGTACTTC; CDR3aa: CASSGTGTPQETQYF; abundance: few; v_gene: TRBV7-9; d_gene: NA; j_gene: TRBJ2-5
CDR3nt: TGTGCCAGTAGTATAGGGGTCGGAACAAGCACAGATACGCAGTATTTT; CDR3aa: CASSIGVGTSTDTQYF; abundance: few; v_gene: TRBV19; d_gene: NA; j_gene: TRBJ2-3
CDR3nt: TGTGCCAGCAGTTACGGGCTAGCGGGGGGCCTTTGGGGCACCGGGGAGCTGTTTTTT; CDR3aa: CASSYGLAGGLWGTGELFF; abundance: few; v_gene: TRBV6-5; d_gene: TRBD2; j_gene: TRBJ2-2
CDR3nt: TGTGCCAGCAGCGTAGCGACAGGGGGCTACTATGGCTACACCTTC; CDR3aa: CASSVATGGYYGYTF; abundance: NA; v_gene: TRBV9; d_gene: TRBD1; j_gene: TRBJ1-2
CDR3nt: TGCAGTGCACCGGACAGGGTCAACACTGAAGCTTTCTTT; CDR3aa: CSAPDRVNTEAFF; abundance: few; v_gene: TRBV20-1; d_gene: TRBD1; j_gene: TRBJ1-1
CDR3nt: TGTGCCACCAGCAGAGACGGGTACAGGGGTAATCAGCCCCAGCATTTT; CDR3aa: CATSRDGYRGNQPQHF; abundance: many; v_gene: TRBV15; d_gene: TRBD1; j_gene: TRBJ1-5
CDR3nt: TGCGCCAGCAGCTTGGGACGACCCGGGGGCACAGATACGCAGTATTTT; CDR3aa: CASSLGRPGGTDTQYF; abundance: many; v_gene: TRBV5-1; d_gene: NA; j_gene: TRBJ2-3
CDR3nt: TGTGCCAGCAGTGACATGGGACAGGGGACAACCCCCGGGAACTATGGCTACACCTTC; CDR3aa: CASSDMGQGTTPGNYGYTF; abundance: NA; v_gene: TRBV25-1; d_gene: TRBD1; j_gene: TRBJ1-2
CDR3nt: TGCGCCAGCAGTGAGTCAGGACAGGGATCCTACAATGAGCAGTTCTTC; CDR3aa: CASSESGQGSYNEQFF; abundance: many; v_gene: TRBV10-1; d_gene: TRBD1; j_gene: TRBJ2-1
CDR3nt: TGTGCCAGCAGCCAAGGGGACAGGGACTACGAGCAGTACTTC; CDR3aa: CASSQGDRDYEQYF; abundance: many; v_gene: TRBV3-1; d_gene: TRBD1; j_gene: TRBJ2-7
CDR3nt: TGCGCCAGCAGCCAACAGGGTGGGGCTACTGAAGCTTTCTTT; CDR3aa: CASSQQGGATEAFF; abundance: few; v_gene: TRBV4-1; d_gene: NA; j_gene: TRBJ1-1
CDR3nt: TGTGCCAGCTCACCGGGACAGGTCAATAATTCACCCCTCCACTTT; CDR3aa: CASSPGQVNNSPLHF; abundance: NA; v_gene: TRBV18; d_gene: TRBD1; j_gene: TRBJ1-6
CDR3nt: TGTGCCAGCGGCTTGCCAGGGCCCGATACGCAGTATTTT; CDR3aa: CASGLPGPDTQYF; abundance: few; v_gene: TRBV7-9; d_gene: NA; j_gene: TRBJ2-3
CDR3nt: TGCGCCAGCAGTTTTACAGGGTACACCGGGGAGCTGTTTTTT; CDR3aa: CASSFTGYTGELFF; abundance: NA; v_gene: TRBV5-1; d_gene: NA; j_gene: TRBJ2-2
CDR3nt: TGTGCCAGCAGCTTGGCTTTTGTGTACTCGGATACGCAGTATTTT; CDR3aa: CASSLAFVYSDTQYF; abundance: many; v_gene: TRBV7-2; d_gene: NA; j_gene: TRBJ2-3
CDR3nt: TGTGCCAGCAGCTTCCTGGGCTTAGGGGCGATGAACACTGAAGCTTTCTTT; CDR3aa: CASSFLGLGAMNTEAFF; abundance: few; v_gene: TRBV11-1; d_gene: NA; j_gene: TRBJ1-1
CDR3nt: TGTGCCATCAGTGAAGCCAGACTGGGACAGGGTAATCAGCCCCAGCATTTT; CDR3aa: CAISEARLGQGNQPQHF; abundance: few; v_gene: TRBV6-1; d_gene: TRBD1; j_gene: TRBJ1-5
CDR3nt: TGTGCCAGCAGCCACGGGAGCGGGACAAGGACCTTC; CDR3aa: CASSHGSGTRTF; abundance: NA; v_gene: TRBV3-1; d_gene: NA; j_gene: TRBJ2-7
CDR3nt: TGTGCCAGCAGCTTGAGAATACAGTGGCGGGAGTACACTGAAGCTTTCTTT; CDR3aa: CASSLRIQWREYTEAFF; abundance: NA; v_gene: TRBV5-6; d_gene: NA; j_gene: TRBJ1-1
CDR3nt: TGCAGTGCTAGTCGCTTGTACGAGCAGTACTTC; CDR3aa: CSASRLYEQYF; abundance: many; v_gene: TRBV20-1; d_gene: NA; j_gene: TRBJ2-7
CDR3nt: TGTGCCAGCTCACCGCCCCGGGCCAAGAGCTCCTACGAGCAGTACTTC; CDR3aa: CASSPPRAKSSYEQYF; abundance: few; v_gene: TRBV18; d_gene: NA; j_gene: TRBJ2-7
CDR3nt: TGTGCCAGCAGCTTAACCGGGAACGAGCAGTACTTC; CDR3aa: CASSLTGNEQYF; abundance: many; v_gene: TRBV5-1; d_gene: NA; j_gene: TRBJ2-7
CDR3nt: TGTGCCAGCACCCGCACCCGGACAAGGACCGCTAGGGCTTTCTTT; CDR3aa: CASTRTRTRTARAFF; abundance: many; v_gene: TRBV28; d_gene: NA; j_gene: TRBJ1-1
CDR3nt: TGTGCCAGCAGCCGGGACATGGTATATGGTGAGCAGTTCTTC; CDR3aa: CASSRDMVYGEQFF; abundance: NA; v_gene: TRBV6-1; d_gene: NA; j_gene: TRBJ2-1
CDR3nt: TGCGCCAGCAGCTTGGCCTTAACTAGGATGGAGACCCAGTACTTC; CDR3aa: CASSLALTRMETQYF; abundance: few; v_gene: TRBV5-1; d_gene: NA; j_gene: TRBJ2-5
CDR3nt: TGTGCCGCGGGGACAGGGGGCCCTGCTTTCTTT; CDR3aa: CAAGTGGPAFF; abundance: few; v_gene: TRBV24-1; d_gene: TRBD1; j_gene: TRBJ1-1
CDR3nt: TGTGCCAGCACCCCTGGAAGGGCTAACTATGGCTACACCTTC; CDR3aa: CASTPGRANYGYTF; abundance: many; v_gene: TRBV3-1; d_gene: NA; j_gene: TRBJ1-2
CDR3nt: TGCGCCAGCAGCCCGGCTGGGAGGTCACCCCTCCACTTT; CDR3aa: CASSPAGRSPLHF; abundance: many; v_gene: TRBV5-1; d_gene: NA; j_gene: TRBJ1-6
CDR3nt: TGTGCCATCAGTGAGGGACGGCTTAATTCACCCCTCCACTTT; CDR3aa: CAISEGRLNSPLHF; abundance: few; v_gene: TRBV10-3; d_gene: NA; j_gene: TRBJ1-6
CDR3nt: TGCGCCAGCAGCACCGGACAGATTACCTACGAGCAGTACTTC; CDR3aa: CASSTGQITYEQYF; abundance: few; v_gene: TRBV5-1; d_gene: NA; j_gene: TRBJ2-7
CDR3nt: TGTGCCAGCAGCCTGGATGCATCAGGGATGGGCACTGAAGCTTTCTTT; CDR3aa: CASSLDASGMGTEAFF; abundance: many; v_gene: TRBV4-2; d_gene: NA; j_gene: TRBJ1-1
CDR3nt: TGTGCCAGCAGCTCTAGCGGAGACACTTCCTACGAGCAGTACTTC; CDR3aa: CASSSSGDTSYEQYF; abundance: NA; v_gene: TRBV7-9; d_gene: TRBD2; j_gene: TRBJ2-7
CDR3nt: TGCAGTGTTCAACAGGGACCCGTGGAGCTGTTTTTT; CDR3aa: CSVQQGPVELFF; abundance: NA; v_gene: TRBV20-1; d_gene: NA; j_gene: TRBJ2-2